These 4 T cell receptor beta chains originate from one sample sequenced in a study of blood T cell repertoires in COVID-19. TCRdb's table, derived via immunoSEQ multiplex PCR, lists solely in-frame clones and lacks some. The profile shows about 210,000 clones, 92% of them singletons. Source material: peripheral blood. All receptors come from a man under 40 with acute or convalescent COVID-19.

For this clone: Other DNA sequences within the sample encode an identical CDR3. The gene calls are TRBV19 and TRBJ2-6; D gene uncertain. Germline V lookup: CDR1 LNHDA, CDR2 SQIVND (reference sequence). This CDR3 has 15 amino acids. V was pared by 5 bases and J by 0 bases, with 8 bases between. CDR3 in DNA: TGTGCCAGTAGTCAGGCCTCCTCTGGGGCCAACGTCCTGACTTTC. Translated, it gives CASSQASSGANVLTF.

This clone was picked up a small number of times. The rearrangement joins TRBV5-1 to TRBJ2-2, with TRBD2 as a possible D gene (6 bases). Germline CDR1 and CDR2: SGHRS and YFSETQ. Trimming stripped 4 bases from V and 0 bases from J, with 22 bases between. This CDR3 comprises 19 residues. CDR3 sequence: CASSDLGLGLASNTGELFF. As DNA, the CDR3 is TGCGCCAGCAGCGACCTAGGGCTGGGACTGGCGTCGAACACCGGGGAGCTGTTTTTT. Full variable domain (remainder filled in from reference TRBV5-1 and TRBJ2-2): KAGVTQTPRYLIKTRGQQVTLSCSPISGHRSVSWYQQTPGQGLQFLFEYFSETQRNKGNFPGRFSGRQFSNSRSEMNVSTLELGDSALYLCASSDLGLGLASNTGELFFGEGSRLTVL.

V and J are TRBV6-6 and TRBJ2-3; D not resolved. Looked up from germline, CDR1 is MNHNY and CDR2 is SVGAGI (reference sequence). This CDR3 is built from 15 residues. Trimming took 3 bases from V and 8 from J, leaving 18 bases between them. The DNA for the CDR3 is TGTGCCAGCAGTTATGGCCAGGCCTCTTTGGGTACGCAGTATTTT. The encoded protein is CASSYGQASLGTQYF.

A note on this clone: The same CDR3 also results from other DNA sequences found in this sample. V usage is TRBV5-1 and J usage is TRBJ2-3; tentative D call: TRBD2 (5 bases). Per the germline V gene, CDR1 is SGHRS and CDR2 is YFSETQ. The CDR3 length is 15 residues. The germline V and J ends were trimmed by 0 bases and 1 base, with 9 bases remaining between them. The CDR3 nucleotides read TGCGCCAGCAGCTTGGATGGAGGACGCACAGATACGCAGTATTTT. This encodes CASSLDGGRTDTQYF.